A single sample gave rise to the 15 T cell receptor beta chains below, sequenced in a study of shared clonotypes between healthy human individuals. Clones were sequenced by immunoSEQ multiplex PCR, and TCRdb holds only the in-frame ones, with some missing. Here the sample spans 800,000 to 950,000 clones, 95% to 97% being singletons. Naive CD8 cells comprised CD45RO-negative, CCR7-positively selected cells, excluding terminally differentiated effector memory CD45RA+ cells. Sequences were obtained from naive CD8+ T cells sorted from blood. The source is a young man in good health.

This chain joins TRBV11-2 and TRBJ2-7, with 8 positions matching TRBD1. The CDR3 sequence is 15 residues long. CDR1 and CDR2 (germline): SGHAT, FQNNGV. The V and J ends lost 5 bases and 6 bases, in that order; junction bases with no gene match: 12. CDR3 in DNA: TGTGCCAGCAGCCATACAAGGGACAGGTCAGGCGAGCAGTACTTC. Translating it yields CASSHTRDRSGEQYF.

This clone was seen just once. This chain uses TRBV13 with TRBJ2-7; TRBD2 aligns across 8 bases. This CDR3 comprises 14 residues. The J segment lost 4 bases and the V segment lost 0 bases, leaving 2 bases of the junction unmatched. The germline V gene encodes CDR1 PRHDT and CDR2 FYEKMQ (reference sequence). CDR3 nucleotides: TGTGCCAGCAGCTTAGGGGCTAGCGGGTACGAGCAGTACTTC. Protein sequence: CASSLGASGYEQYF.

This chain links TRBV2 with TRBJ2-3, with 8 bases aligning to TRBD1. This CDR3 has 17 residues. V lost 7 bases, J lost 2 bases, and 14 bases stayed unmatched. The germline V gene has CDR1 SNHLY and CDR2 FYNNEI. CDR3 loop: CASNLELGQDLTDTQYF. The CDR3 DNA is TGTGCCAGCAATCTCGAGTTGGGACAGGACCTCACAGATACGCAGTATTTT. The variable domain in full, with the rest retrieved from reference TRBV2 and TRBJ2-3, is EPEVTQTPSHQVTQMGQEVILRCVPISNHLYFYWYRQILGQKVEFLVSFYNNEISEKSEIFDDQFSVERPDGSNFTLKIRSTKLEDSAMYFCASNLELGQDLTDTQYFGPGTRLTVL.

The CDR3 loop reads CASRSDRGDEQYF. CDR3 DNA sequence: TGTGCCAGCAGATCCGACAGGGGGGACGAGCAGTACTTC. The V and J genes are TRBV11-2 and TRBJ2-7; TRBD1 matches at 9 bases. Per germline, CDR1 SGHAT and CDR2 FQNNGV. The CDR3 runs 13 residues. V lost 6 bases, J lost 5 bases, and 5 bases stayed unmatched. The entire variable domain, with the rest obtained from reference TRBV11-2 and TRBJ2-7, is as follows: EAGVAQSPRYKIIEKRQSVAFWCNPISGHATLYWYQQILGQGPKLLIQFQNNGVVDDSQLPKDRFSAERLKGVDSTLKIQPAKLEDSAVYLCASRSDRGDEQYFGPGTRLTVT.

The chain links TRBV19 to TRBJ2-7; D ambiguous. In germline, CDR1 is LNHDA, CDR2 SQIVND (reference sequence). Trimming shortened V by 8 bases and J by 3 bases, and 8 bases separated the two germline ends. CDR3 length: 11 amino acids. The CDR3 sequence: CASRFGYEQYF. CDR3 sequence (DNA): TGTGCCAGTCGGTTCGGCTACGAGCAGTACTTC.

The chain links TRBV10-2 to TRBJ2-7; 7 nucleotides match TRBD1. This CDR3 is 14 amino acids long. Germline lookup yields CDR1 WSHSY and CDR2 SAAADI. J gave up 1 base and V 8 bases, and 8 bases lay outside the gene matches. The CDR3 coding sequence is TGCGCCAGCTGGGGACAGCTAGGGTCCTACGAGCAGTACTTC. It is translated as CASWGQLGSYEQYF.

The chain links TRBV4-3 to TRBJ2-2; D perhaps matches TRBD1 (5 bases). The germline V gene encodes CDR1 LGHNA and CDR2 YSLEER. CDR3 length: 14 residues. Trimming took 4 bases from V and 7 from J, leaving 13 bases between them. The CDR3 DNA sequence: TGCGCCAGCAGCCCCAGGACATCCGTCGGGGAGCTGTTTTTT. Its protein is CASSPRTSVGELFF.

The chain carries TRBV7-9 and TRBJ1-2, with D possibly matching TRBD1 (5 bases). The CDR3 runs to 15 residues. V shed 5 bases and J shed 7 bases, with 20 bases lying between them. The germline CDR1 and CDR2 sequences are SEHNR and FQNEAQ (reference sequence). This chain's CDR3 is CASSEGPLPEGGYTF. The CDR3 DNA reads as TGTGCCAGCAGCGAGGGGCCGCTTCCTGAGGGTGGCTACACCTTC.

The chain links TRBV5-4 to TRBJ1-2; D might be TRBD1 (6 bases). Trimming removed 2 bases at V and 2 bases at J, with 19 bases between. CDR1 is SGHNT, CDR2 YYREEE, per germline (reference sequence). The CDR3 totals 17 residues. The DNA of the CDR3 is TGTGCCAGCAGCTTAGACAGGCCTCCTCGTTGGAACTATGGCTACACCTTC. Translation gives CASSLDRPPRWNYGYTF.

The rearrangement joins TRBV2 to TRBJ1-5; D is unresolved. The germline V gene has CDR1 SNHLY and CDR2 FYNNEI. V lost 7 bases and J 0 bases, leaving 19 bases between the germline ends. The CDR3 consists of 17 residues. CDR3 loop: CASTLGRYPNSNQPQHF. DNA for the CDR3: TGTGCCAGCACTCTCGGGCGGTATCCCAATAGCAATCAGCCCCAGCATTTT.

This chain links TRBV6-5 with TRBJ2-1; TRBD1 matches 10 bases. The CDR3 length is 15 residues. Germline loops: CDR1 MNHEY, CDR2 SVGAGI. V lost 6 bases, J lost 2 bases, and 4 bases stayed unmatched. Here the CDR3 reads CASSPGTGAYNEQFF. In DNA, the CDR3 is TGTGCCAGCAGCCCCGGGACAGGGGCCTACAATGAGCAGTTCTTC.

The chain combines TRBV29-1 with TRBJ2-7; the match to TRBD1 covers 9 bases. CDR1 is SQVTM, CDR2 ANQGSEA, per germline. The CDR3 runs 14 residues. V lost 0 bases and J lost 5; bases outside the gene matches: 5. CDR3 amino acids: CSVEEGQGFHEQYF. CDR3 sequence (DNA): TGCAGCGTTGAAGAGGGACAGGGCTTCCACGAGCAGTACTTC.

CDR3 nucleotide sequence: TGCAGCGGAGTATGTCCGGGACAGGGGACGTCGTTTGGGTTGTACGAGCAGTACTTC. It encodes CSGVCPGQGTSFGLYEQYF. V and J are TRBV29-1 and TRBJ2-7, with TRBD1 matching 10 bases. This CDR3 contains 19 residues. The germline V gene has CDR1 SQVTM and CDR2 ANQGSEA. Unmatched junction bases numbered 25, after V lost 7 bases and J lost 4 bases.

The chain uses TRBV13 and TRBJ2-3, with D maybe TRBD1 (5 bases). CDR1 and CDR2 from the germline V gene are PRHDT and FYEKMQ (reference sequence). Deletions cut 2 bases from V and 5 bases from J, with 14 bases between. The CDR3 has 15 amino acids. The CDR3 here is CASSLWGPVGDTQYF. The DNA of the CDR3 is TGTGCCAGCAGCTTATGGGGCCCTGTGGGAGATACGCAGTATTTT.

This clone was seen a single time. The chain employs TRBV6-5 and TRBJ2-1; 9 bases fit TRBD2. V gave up 6 bases and J gave up 6 bases; unmatched junction bases: 6. CDR3 length: 14 amino acids. Germline assignment: CDR1 MNHEY and CDR2 SVGAGI. The DNA for the CDR3 is TGTGCCAGCAGCCTAGCGGGGATCCCCAATGAGCAGTTCTTC. Its translation: CASSLAGIPNEQFF.